This T cell receptor (beta chain) was captured by sequencing in a study of CXCR3-negative and CXCR3-positive naive CD8 T cells. Study-wide results and limits: Naive CXCR3-positive and CXCR3-negative cells shared similar TRBV-TRBJ usage, unlike memory cells. After cryopreservation, expression of CXCR3 was partially reduced, and most assays were run with fresh PBMCs.

Triplicate sorting captured hundreds of thousands of cells each from every CD8+ T cell subset. Within the CD8+ T cell compartment, naive cells were CD45RO-CCR7+CD27+CD95-. On this clonotype: Its specificity is not known.

UMI-labeled 5' RACE yielded the TRB cDNA libraries. From the 5' RACE reads, TCRdb lists one entry per CDR3 protein and no DNA. The ten most abundant clones cover about 0.44% of a sample with 130,000 or so distinct CDR3 sequences. The CDR3 covers 14 residues. Germline CDR1 reads SNHLY; CDR2 reads FYNNEI. The receptor's source is a human donor in good health. Some clones in this sample may be carry-over from other donors' samples. The genes are TRBV2 and TRBJ2-7; TCRdb returns TRBD1, unconfirmable since there is no DNA. Sequencing was done on a sample of naive CXCR3- CD8+ T cells from blood. Subset defined: CD45RO-CCR7+CD27+CD95- naive CD8+ T cells lacking CXCR3 (TNR3-). The CDR3 sequence: CASTIGDSSYEQYF.